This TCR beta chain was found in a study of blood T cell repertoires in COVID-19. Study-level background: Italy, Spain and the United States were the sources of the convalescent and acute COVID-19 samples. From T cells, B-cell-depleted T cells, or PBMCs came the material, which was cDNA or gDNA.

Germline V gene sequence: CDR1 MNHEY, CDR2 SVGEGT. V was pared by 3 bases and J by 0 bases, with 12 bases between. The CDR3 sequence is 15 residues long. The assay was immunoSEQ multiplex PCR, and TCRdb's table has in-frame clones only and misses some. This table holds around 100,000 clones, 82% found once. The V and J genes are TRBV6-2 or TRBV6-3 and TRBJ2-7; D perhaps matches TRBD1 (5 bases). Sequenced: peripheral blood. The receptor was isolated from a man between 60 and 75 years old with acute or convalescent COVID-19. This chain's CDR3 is CASSYGPDNSYEQYF. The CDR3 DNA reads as TGTGCCAGCAGTTATGGGCCGGACAACTCCTACGAGCAGTACTTC.